This T cell receptor (beta chain) was captured in a study of T cells in Graves' hyperthyroidism and ophthalmopathy. Findings and caveats of the study: The model anticipated ophthalmopathy a median around six months pre-onset.

Regions amplified from RNA transcripts were the TCR beta CDR3 regions. Using the HTBI primer set, a first-round RT-PCR was run on the TCR CDR3. A single record per CDR3 protein comes from TCRdb applying MiXCR to the multiplex PCR reads. The top ten clones hold 15% to 20% of a sample with roughly 530,000 distinct CDR3 sequences, 17% of them seen once. CDR3 size: 16 residues. Losses at the gene ends were 2 bases for V and 2 bases for J; bases not matched to a gene: 5. Germline V CDR1 and CDR2: DFQATT, SNEGSKA (reference sequence). Patients were excluded for uncontrolled infection, other autoimmune disease, pregnancy or lactation. In this sample, this clonotype turned up a few times. Its specificity is unknown.

This TCR was sampled from a woman aged 18-35 years with Graves' ophthalmopathy. The V and J genes are TRBV20-1 and TRBJ2-2; 10 bases match TRBD2. The sample comprised blood. The chain's CDR3 is CSARISGRTNTGELFF. The CDR3 DNA sequence: TGCAGTGCTAGAATTAGCGGGAGGACTAACACCGGGGAGCTGTTTTTT.